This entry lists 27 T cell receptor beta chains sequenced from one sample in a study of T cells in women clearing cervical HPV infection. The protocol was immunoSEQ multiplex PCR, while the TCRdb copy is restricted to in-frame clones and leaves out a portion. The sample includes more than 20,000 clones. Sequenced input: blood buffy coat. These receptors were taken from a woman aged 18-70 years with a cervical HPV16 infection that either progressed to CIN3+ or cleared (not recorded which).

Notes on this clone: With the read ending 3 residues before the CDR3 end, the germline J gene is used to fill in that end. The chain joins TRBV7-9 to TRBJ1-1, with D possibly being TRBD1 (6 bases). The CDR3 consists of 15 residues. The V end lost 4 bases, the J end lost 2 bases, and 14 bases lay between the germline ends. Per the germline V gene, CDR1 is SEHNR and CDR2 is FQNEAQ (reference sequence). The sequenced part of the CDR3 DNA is TGTGCCAGCAGCTCCACAGGGACCCTAAACACTGAA. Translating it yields CASSSTGTLNTE. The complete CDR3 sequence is CASSSTGTLNTEAFF.

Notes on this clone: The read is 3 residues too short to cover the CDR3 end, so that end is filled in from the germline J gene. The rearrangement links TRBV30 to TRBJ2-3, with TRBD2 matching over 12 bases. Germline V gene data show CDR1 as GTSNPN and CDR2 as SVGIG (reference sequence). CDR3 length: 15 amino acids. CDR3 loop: CAWSIGLAGQETQYF. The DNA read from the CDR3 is TGTGCCTGGAGTATTGGACTAGCGGGACAAGAGACG.

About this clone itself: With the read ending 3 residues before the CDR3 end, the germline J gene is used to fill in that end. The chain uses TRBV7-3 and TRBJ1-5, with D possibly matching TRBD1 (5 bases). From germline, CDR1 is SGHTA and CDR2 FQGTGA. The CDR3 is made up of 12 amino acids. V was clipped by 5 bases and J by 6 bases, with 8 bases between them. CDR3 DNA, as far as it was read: TGTGCCAGCAGCCCGAGGGGTCAGCCC. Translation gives CASSPRGQP. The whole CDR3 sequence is CASSPRGQPQHF.

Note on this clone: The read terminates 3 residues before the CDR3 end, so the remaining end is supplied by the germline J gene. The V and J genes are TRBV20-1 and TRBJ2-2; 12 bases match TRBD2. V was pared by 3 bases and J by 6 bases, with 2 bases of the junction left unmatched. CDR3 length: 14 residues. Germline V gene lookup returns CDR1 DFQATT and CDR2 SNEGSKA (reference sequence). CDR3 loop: CSARTSGSPGELFF. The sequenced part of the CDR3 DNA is TGCAGTGCTAGGACTAGCGGGAGTCCCGGGGAG.

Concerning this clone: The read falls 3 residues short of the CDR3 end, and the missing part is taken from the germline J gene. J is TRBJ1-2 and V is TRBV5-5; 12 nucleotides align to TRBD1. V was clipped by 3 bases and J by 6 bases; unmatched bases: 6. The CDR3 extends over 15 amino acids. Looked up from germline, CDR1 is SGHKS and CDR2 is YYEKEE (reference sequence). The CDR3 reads CASSWGTGGVDGYTF. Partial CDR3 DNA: TGTGCCAGCAGCTGGGGGACAGGGGGCGTTGATGGC.

CDR3 protein: CAWSVDQRATYEQYF. CDR3 DNA (partial): TGTGCCTGGAGTGTAGACCAGCGGGCCACCTACGAG. V gene TRBV30 combines with J gene TRBJ2-7; possibly TRBD2 for D (6 bases). The read finishes 3 residues shy of the CDR3 end, and the germline J gene is used to complete it. This CDR3 spans 15 amino acids. Trimming removed 0 bases from V and 2 bases from J, with 14 bases in between. Germline CDR1 is GTSNPN and CDR2 is SVGIG (reference sequence). The entire variable domain, with the rest obtained from reference TRBV30 and TRBJ2-7, is as follows: SQTIHQWPATLVQPVGSPLSLECTVEGTSNPNLYWYRQAAGRGLQLLFYSVGIGQISSEVPQNLSASRPQDRQFILSSKKLLLSDSGFYLCAWSVDQRATYEQYFGPGTRLTVT.

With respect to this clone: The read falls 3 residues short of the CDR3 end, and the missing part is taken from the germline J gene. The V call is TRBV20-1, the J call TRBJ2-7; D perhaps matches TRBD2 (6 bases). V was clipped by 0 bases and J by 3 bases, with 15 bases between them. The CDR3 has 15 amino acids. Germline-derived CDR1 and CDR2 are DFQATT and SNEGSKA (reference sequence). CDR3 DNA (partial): TGCAGTGCTAGAGATGGAGCGGGTTCATACTACGAG. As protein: CSARDGAGSYYE. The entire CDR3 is CSARDGAGSYYEQYF.

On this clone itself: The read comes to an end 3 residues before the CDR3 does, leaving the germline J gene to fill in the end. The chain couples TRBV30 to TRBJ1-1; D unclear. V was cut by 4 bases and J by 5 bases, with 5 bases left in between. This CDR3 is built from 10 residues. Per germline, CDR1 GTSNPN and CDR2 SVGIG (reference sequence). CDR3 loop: CAWIGTEAFF. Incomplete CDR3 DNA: TGTGCCTGGATCGGGACTGAA.

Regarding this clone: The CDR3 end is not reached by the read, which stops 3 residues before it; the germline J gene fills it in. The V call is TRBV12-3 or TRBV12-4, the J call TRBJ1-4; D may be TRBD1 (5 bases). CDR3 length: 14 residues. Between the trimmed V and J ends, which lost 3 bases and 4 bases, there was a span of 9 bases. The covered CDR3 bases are TGTGCCAGCAGTTTGGAGGGGAATAATGAAAAA. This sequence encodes CASSLEGNNEK. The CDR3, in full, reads CASSLEGNNEKLFF.

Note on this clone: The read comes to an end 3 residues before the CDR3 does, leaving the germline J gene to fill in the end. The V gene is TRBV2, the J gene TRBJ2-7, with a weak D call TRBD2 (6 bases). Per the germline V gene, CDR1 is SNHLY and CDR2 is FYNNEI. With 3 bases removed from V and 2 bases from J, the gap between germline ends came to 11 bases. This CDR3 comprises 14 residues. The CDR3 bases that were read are TGTGCCAGCAGTGATAGCGGCTTTACCTACGAG. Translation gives CASSDSGFTYE. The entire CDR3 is CASSDSGFTYEQYF. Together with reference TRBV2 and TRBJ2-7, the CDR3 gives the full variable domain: EPEVTQTPSHQVTQMGQEVILRCVPISNHLYFYWYRQILGQKVEFLVSFYNNEISEKSEIFDDQFSVERPDGSNFTLKIRSTKLEDSAMYFCASSDSGFTYEQYFGPGTRLTVT.

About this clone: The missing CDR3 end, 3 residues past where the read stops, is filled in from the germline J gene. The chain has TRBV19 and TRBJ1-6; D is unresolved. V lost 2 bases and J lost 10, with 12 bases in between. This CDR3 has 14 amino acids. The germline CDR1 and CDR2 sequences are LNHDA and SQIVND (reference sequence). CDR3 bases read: TGTGCCAGTAGTATAACAGATTCCAACTCACCC. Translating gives CASSITDSNSP. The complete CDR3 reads CASSITDSNSPLHF.

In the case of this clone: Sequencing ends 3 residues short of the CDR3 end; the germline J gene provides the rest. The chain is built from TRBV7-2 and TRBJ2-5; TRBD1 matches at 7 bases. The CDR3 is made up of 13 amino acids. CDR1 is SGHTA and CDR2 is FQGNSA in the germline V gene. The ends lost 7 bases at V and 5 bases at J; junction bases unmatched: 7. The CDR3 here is CASTPTGLETQYF. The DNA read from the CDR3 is TGTGCCAGCACCCCGACAGGGTTGGAGACC.

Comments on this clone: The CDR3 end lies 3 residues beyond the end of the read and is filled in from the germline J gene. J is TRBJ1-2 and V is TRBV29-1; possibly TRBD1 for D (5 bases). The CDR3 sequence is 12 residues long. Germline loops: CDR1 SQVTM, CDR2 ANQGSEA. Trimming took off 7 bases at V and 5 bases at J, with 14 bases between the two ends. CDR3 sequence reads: CSAPRVDYGYTF. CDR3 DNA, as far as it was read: TGCAGCGCCCCCAGGGTCGATTATGGC.

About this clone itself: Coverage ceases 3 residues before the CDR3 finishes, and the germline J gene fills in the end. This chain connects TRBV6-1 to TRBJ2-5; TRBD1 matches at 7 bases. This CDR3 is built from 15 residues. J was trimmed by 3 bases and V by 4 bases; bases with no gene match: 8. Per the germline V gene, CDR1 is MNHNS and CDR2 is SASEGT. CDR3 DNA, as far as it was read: TGTGCCAGCAGTGGGACAGGATCTCCGGAAGAGACC. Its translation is CASSGTGSPEET. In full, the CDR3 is CASSGTGSPEETQYF.

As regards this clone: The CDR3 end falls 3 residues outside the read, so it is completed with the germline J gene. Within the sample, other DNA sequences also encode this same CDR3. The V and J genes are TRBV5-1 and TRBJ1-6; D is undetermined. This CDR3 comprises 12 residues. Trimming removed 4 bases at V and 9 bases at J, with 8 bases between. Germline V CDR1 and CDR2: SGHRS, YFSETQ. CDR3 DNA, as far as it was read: TGCGCCAGCAGCGCGGGAGGTTCACCC. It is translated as CASSAGGSP. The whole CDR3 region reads CASSAGGSPLHF.

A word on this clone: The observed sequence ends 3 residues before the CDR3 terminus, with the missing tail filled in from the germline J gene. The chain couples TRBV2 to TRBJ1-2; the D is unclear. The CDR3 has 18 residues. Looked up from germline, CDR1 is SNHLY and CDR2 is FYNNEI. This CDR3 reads CASSISQARSLSYNDYTF. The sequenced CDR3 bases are TGTGCCAGCAGCATCTCCCAGGCTCGCTCCTTATCCTACAATGAC.

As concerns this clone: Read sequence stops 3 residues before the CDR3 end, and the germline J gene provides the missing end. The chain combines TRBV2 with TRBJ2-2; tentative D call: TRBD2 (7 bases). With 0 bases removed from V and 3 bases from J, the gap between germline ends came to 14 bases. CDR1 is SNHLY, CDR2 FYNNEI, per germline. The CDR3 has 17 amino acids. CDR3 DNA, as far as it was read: TGTGCCAGCAGTGAAGCGAAGGGGGGGGTTTACACCGGGGAG. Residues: CASSEAKGGVYTGE. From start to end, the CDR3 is CASSEAKGGVYTGELFF.

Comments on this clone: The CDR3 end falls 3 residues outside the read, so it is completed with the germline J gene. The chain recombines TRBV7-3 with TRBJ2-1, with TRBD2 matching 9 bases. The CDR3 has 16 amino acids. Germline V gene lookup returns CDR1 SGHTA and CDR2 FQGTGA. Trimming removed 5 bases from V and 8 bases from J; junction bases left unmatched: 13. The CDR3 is CASSPGWRGGGDEQFF. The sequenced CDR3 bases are TGTGCCAGCAGCCCCGGGTGGCGGGGGGGCGGCGATGAG.

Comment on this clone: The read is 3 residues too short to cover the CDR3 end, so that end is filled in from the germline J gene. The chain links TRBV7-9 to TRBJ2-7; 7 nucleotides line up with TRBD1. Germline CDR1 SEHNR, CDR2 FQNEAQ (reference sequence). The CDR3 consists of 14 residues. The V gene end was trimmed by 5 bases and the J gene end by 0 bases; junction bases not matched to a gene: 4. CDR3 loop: CASSPTGYSYEQYF. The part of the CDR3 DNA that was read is TGTGCCAGCAGCCCGACAGGGTACTCCTACGAG.

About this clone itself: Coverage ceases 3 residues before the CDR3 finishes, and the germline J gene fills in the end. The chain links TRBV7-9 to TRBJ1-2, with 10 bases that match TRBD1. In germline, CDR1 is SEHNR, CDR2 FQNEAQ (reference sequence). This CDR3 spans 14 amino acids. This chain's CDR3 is CASNTGTGVVDYTF. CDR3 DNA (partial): TGTGCCAGCAACACCGGGACAGGGGTTGTCGAC.

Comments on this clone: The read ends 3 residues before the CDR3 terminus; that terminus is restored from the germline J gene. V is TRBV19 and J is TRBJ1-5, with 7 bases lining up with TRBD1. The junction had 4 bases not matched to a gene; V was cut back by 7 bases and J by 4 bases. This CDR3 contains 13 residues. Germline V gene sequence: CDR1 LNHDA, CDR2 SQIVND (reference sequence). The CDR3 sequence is CASIGGWNQPQHF. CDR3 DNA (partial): TGTGCCAGTATAGGGGGCTGGAATCAGCCC.

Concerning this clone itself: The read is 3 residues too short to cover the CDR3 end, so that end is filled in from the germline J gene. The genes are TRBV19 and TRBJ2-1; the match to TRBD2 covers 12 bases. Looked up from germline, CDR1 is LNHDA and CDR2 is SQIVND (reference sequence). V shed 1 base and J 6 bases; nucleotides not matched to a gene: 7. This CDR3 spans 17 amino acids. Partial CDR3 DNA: TGTGCCAGTAGTATAGTGCCTAGCGGGGGGGGCCGCAATGAG. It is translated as CASSIVPSGGGRNE. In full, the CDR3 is CASSIVPSGGGRNEQFF.

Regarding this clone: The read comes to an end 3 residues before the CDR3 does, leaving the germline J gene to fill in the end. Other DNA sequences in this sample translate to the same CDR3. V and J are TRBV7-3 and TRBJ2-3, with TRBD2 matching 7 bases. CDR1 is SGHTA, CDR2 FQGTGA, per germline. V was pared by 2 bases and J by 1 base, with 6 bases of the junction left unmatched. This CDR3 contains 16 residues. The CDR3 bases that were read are TGTGCCAGCAGCTTAGGGGGGGTGGGTGGCACAGATACG. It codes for CASSLGGVGGTDT. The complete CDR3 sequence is CASSLGGVGGTDTQYF.

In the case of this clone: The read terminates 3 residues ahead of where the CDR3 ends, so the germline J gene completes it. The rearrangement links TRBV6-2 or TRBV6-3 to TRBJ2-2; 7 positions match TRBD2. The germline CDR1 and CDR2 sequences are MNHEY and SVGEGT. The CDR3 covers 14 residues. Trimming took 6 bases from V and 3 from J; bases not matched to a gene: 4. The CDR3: CASRNGLDTGELFF. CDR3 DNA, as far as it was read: TGTGCCAGCAGAAACGGACTAGACACCGGGGAG.

CDR3 in amino acids: CASSLANGGRETQYF. CDR3 DNA, as far as it was read: TGTGCCAGCAGCCTCGCGAACGGCGGCCGAGAGACG. J is TRBJ2-3 and V is TRBV7-2; D gene ambiguous. The read falls 3 residues short of the CDR3 end, and the missing part is taken from the germline J gene. Germline CDR1 and CDR2: SGHTA and FQGNSA. The CDR3 totals 15 residues.

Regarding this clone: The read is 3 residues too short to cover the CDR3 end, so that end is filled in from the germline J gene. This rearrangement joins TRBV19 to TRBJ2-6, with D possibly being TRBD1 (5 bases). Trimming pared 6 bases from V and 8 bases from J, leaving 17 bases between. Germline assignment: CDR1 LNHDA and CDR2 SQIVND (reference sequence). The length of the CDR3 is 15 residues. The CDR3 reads CASRFDSLVTNVLTF. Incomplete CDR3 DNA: TGTGCCAGTAGATTCGACAGCCTAGTAACCAACGTC. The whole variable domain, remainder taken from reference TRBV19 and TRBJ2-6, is DGGITQSPKYLFRKEGQNVTLSCEQNLNHDAMYWYRQDPGQGLRLIYYSQIVNDFQKGDIAEGYSVSREKKESFPLTVTSAQKNPTAFYLCASRFDSLVTNVLTFGAGSRLTVL.

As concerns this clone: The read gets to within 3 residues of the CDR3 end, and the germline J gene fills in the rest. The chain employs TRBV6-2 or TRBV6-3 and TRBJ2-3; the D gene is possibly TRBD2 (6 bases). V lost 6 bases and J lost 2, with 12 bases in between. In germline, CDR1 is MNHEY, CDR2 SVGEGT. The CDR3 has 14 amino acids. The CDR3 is CASSRDSSTDTQYF. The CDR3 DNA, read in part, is TGTGCCAGCAGCAGGGACTCCTCCACAGATACG.